The sequence of this T cell receptor beta chain was determined in a study of shared clonotypes between healthy human individuals. The CDR3 has 14 residues. The V gene's germline CDR1 is SEHNR and CDR2 FQNEAQ (reference sequence). V was clipped by 0 bases and J by 1 base, with 6 bases between them. Clones were sequenced by immunoSEQ multiplex PCR, and TCRdb holds only the in-frame ones, with some missing. The sample carries 190,000 or so clones, around 63% recorded once. Input material: memory CD4+ T cells sorted from blood. The sample's subset: CD45RA-negative fraction. V usage is TRBV7-9 and J usage is TRBJ1-1; unclear D gene. The TCR sequence derives from a man aged 25-40 years in good health. The DNA for the CDR3 is TGTGCCAGCAGCTTAGCGGGCAGGAACACTGAAGCTTTCTTT. Translated, it gives CASSLAGRNTEAFF.